This passage covers 27 T cell receptor beta chains from one sample sequenced in a study of T cell responses to AZD1222 COVID-19 vaccine. Sequencing used immunoSEQ multiplex PCR; TCRdb keeps in-frame clones, though not all of them. The sample lists roughly 130,000 clones; approximately 85% were seen once. The sample was peripheral blood, taken on day 0 of AZD1222 vaccination. Receptors were obtained from an adult in good health.

This clone showed up just a few times. The chain uses TRBV7-2 and TRBJ2-7; 7 bases map to TRBD2. With 5 bases clipped from V and 0 bases from J, the junction kept 13 bases outside the gene matches. The CDR3 spans 17 residues. The V gene's germline CDR1 is SGHTA and CDR2 FQGNSA. CDR3: CASSPIPTSARSYEQYF. CDR3 in DNA: TGTGCCAGCAGCCCAATCCCAACTAGCGCTCGCTCCTACGAGCAGTACTTC.

The chain carries TRBV14 and TRBJ2-2, with D uncertain. V was trimmed by 2 bases and J by 4 bases, leaving 5 bases between them. The length of the CDR3 is 13 residues. CDR1 is SGHDN and CDR2 is FVKESK in the germline V gene. The CDR3 sequence: CASSQRPTGELFF. The CDR3 DNA reads TGTGCCAGCAGCCAAAGACCCACCGGGGAGCTGTTTTTT.

This sequence joins TRBV6-5 and TRBJ2-7, with 10 bases matching TRBD1. V lost 2 bases and J lost 6; bases outside the gene matches: 10. Germline CDR1 and CDR2: MNHEY and SVGAGI. The CDR3 spans 16 residues. The CDR3 nucleotides read TGTGCCAGCAGTTACAACCCGACAGGGGGCGGCGCCGAGCAGTACTTC. Its protein is CASSYNPTGGGAEQYF.

The chain combines TRBV21-1 with TRBJ2-2; whether TRBD2, the table's D call, matches the DNA was not checked. TRBV21-1 is designated a pseudogene. The CDR3 has 19 residues. The CDR3 bases are TGTGCCAGCAGCAAAGTTCGCTGGCGGGACCGGTCGAACACCGGGGAGCTGTTTTTT. Amino acid sequence: CASSKVRWRDRSNTGELFF.

The chain has TRBV4-1 and TRBJ2-5; 7 bases agree with TRBD1. The length of the CDR3 is 17 residues. Germline-derived CDR1 and CDR2 are MGHRA and YSYEKL. V lost 3 bases, J lost 1 base, and 11 bases stayed unmatched. Here the CDR3 DNA reads TGCGCCAGCAGCCAGGAAAGACAGGGTTCCTTCCAAGAGACCCAGTACTTC. It translates to CASSQERQGSFQETQYF.

CDR3 coding DNA: TGTGCCAGCAGCAAAGGAGCGACACCGAGTTATAATTCACCCCTCCACTTT. Translation: CASSKGATPSYNSPLHF. The rearrangement links TRBV21-1 to TRBJ1-6. TRBV21-1 is a recognized pseudogene. The CDR3 sequence is 17 residues long.

This chain connects TRBV19 to TRBJ2-5, with 8 bases identical to TRBD1. Trimming removed 4 bases from V and 7 bases from J; junction bases left unmatched: 8. There are 14 residues in the CDR3. The germline CDR1 and CDR2 sequences are LNHDA and SQIVND (reference sequence). Here the CDR3 DNA reads TGTGCCAGTAGTACGCAGGGGACAGGTACGACCCAGTACTTC. Translating gives CASSTQGTGTTQYF.

This clone came up once. The genes are TRBV7-2 and TRBJ2-7, with D unresolved. V was shortened by 0 bases and J by 7 bases, with 10 bases between the two germline ends. Germline CDR1 SGHTA, CDR2 FQGNSA. The CDR3 length is 13 residues. CDR3 amino acids: CASSLATSSEQYF. The CDR3 bases are TGTGCCAGCAGCTTAGCGACATCTAGTGAGCAGTACTTC.

This chain uses TRBV6-6 with TRBJ2-5; tentative D call: TRBD1 (5 bases). The CDR3 length is 14 residues. CDR1 is MNHNY, CDR2 SVGAGI, per germline (reference sequence). Trimming took off 7 bases at V and 4 bases at J, with 16 bases between the two ends. CDR3 residues: CASTPGRASETQYF. The CDR3 nucleotides read TGTGCCAGCACCCCAGGCAGGGCCTCAGAGACCCAGTACTTC.

This chain uses TRBV11-2 with TRBJ2-7, with 7 bases identical to TRBD2. CDR3 length: 15 amino acids. J was trimmed by 1 base and V by 1 base; bases with no gene match: 4. From germline, CDR1 is SGHAT and CDR2 FQNNGV. CDR3 region: CASSLVPSGSYEQYF. In DNA, the CDR3 is TGTGCCAGCAGCTTAGTTCCTAGCGGTTCCTACGAGCAGTACTTC.

The V call is TRBV6-2 or TRBV6-3, the J call TRBJ2-5; D is unresolved. The V end was cut by 3 bases, the J end by 5 bases, with 10 bases between. Looked up from germline, CDR1 is MNHEY and CDR2 is SVGEGT. The CDR3 has 13 amino acids. The CDR3: CASSYRAVETQYF. The DNA of the CDR3 is TGTGCCAGCAGTTATAGGGCCGTGGAGACCCAGTACTTC.

This chain connects TRBV25-1 to TRBJ1-2; D not resolved. Germline V gives CDR1 MGHDK, CDR2 SYGVNS. The V and J ends lost 3 bases and 8 bases respectively, with 10 bases between them. The CDR3 has 12 amino acids. The CDR3 protein is CASSEGLGGYTF. In DNA form, the CDR3 reads TGTGCCAGCAGTGAGGGCCTGGGGGGCTACACCTTC.

The chain uses TRBV10-3 and TRBJ1-5; no reliable D call. Germline V CDR1 and CDR2: ENHRY, SYGVKD. This CDR3 region has 13 residues. Trimming shortened V by 2 bases and J by 4 bases, and 6 bases separated the two germline ends. The CDR3 protein is CAISEELNQPQHF. The CDR3 nucleotides are TGTGCCATCAGTGAGGAGCTTAATCAGCCCCAGCATTTT.

This clone turned up a few times. The chain recombines TRBV9 with TRBJ2-2, with D hard to call. This CDR3 region has 13 residues. Looked up from germline, CDR1 is SGDLS and CDR2 is YYNGEE. Trimming stripped 0 bases from V and 5 bases from J, with 5 bases between. This CDR3 reads CASSVDLTGELFF. The CDR3, as DNA: TGTGCCAGCAGCGTAGACCTAACCGGGGAGCTGTTTTTT.

The chain has TRBV4-3 and TRBJ2-1; D uncertain. CDR1 and CDR2 from the germline V gene are LGHNA and YSLEER. V lost 5 bases and J 8 bases, leaving 16 bases between the germline ends. The CDR3 spans 14 residues. The CDR3 nucleotides are TGCGCCAGCAGCGATTCCGGGCTTAGGGATGAGCAGTTCTTC. It translates to CASSDSGLRDEQFF.

The gene calls are TRBV11-2 and TRBJ1-4; 7 bases align to TRBD1. There are 17 residues in the CDR3. With V trimmed by 0 bases and J by 0 bases, 4 bases remained unmatched. Germline CDR1 SGHAT, CDR2 FQNNGV. CDR3 sequence: CASSLDPRGATNEKLFF. As DNA, the CDR3 is TGTGCCAGCAGCTTAGATCCCAGGGGGGCAACTAATGAAAAACTGTTTTTT.

This clone was observed a few times. The chain joins TRBV7-3 to TRBJ2-5; 9 bases map to TRBD2. Germline loops: CDR1 SGHTA, CDR2 FQGTGA. V lost 6 bases to trimming and J lost 3 bases; unmatched junction nucleotides: 11. The CDR3 is 16 residues long. The CDR3 spells CASSPGTSRAKETQYF. The CDR3 DNA follows: TGTGCCAGCAGTCCCGGGACTAGCCGCGCGAAAGAGACCCAGTACTTC.

The CDR3 sequence is CASSLERQTYEKLFF. The CDR3 coding sequence is TGTGCCAGCTCACTAGAACGACAGACTTATGAAAAACTGTTTTTT. This chain uses TRBV18 with TRBJ1-4, with D maybe TRBD1 (5 bases). Trimming pared 4 bases from V and 6 bases from J, leaving 15 bases between. This CDR3 contains 15 residues. Germline lookup yields CDR1 KGHSH and CDR2 LQKENI.

The rearrangement uses TRBV19 and TRBJ1-1; 7 nucleotides line up with TRBD1. CDR1 LNHDA and CDR2 SQIVND come from the germline V gene (reference sequence). The CDR3 has 15 amino acids. After removal of 6 bases from V and 1 base from J, the junction contained 8 bases not matched to a gene. The CDR3 loop reads CASRIRQGGNTEAFF. Here the CDR3 DNA reads TGTGCCAGTAGGATCCGACAGGGCGGGAACACTGAAGCTTTCTTT.

The rearrangement uses TRBV5-5 and TRBJ2-2, with a tentative D call TRBD2 (5 bases). The V gene lost 4 bases and the J gene lost 7 bases, with 14 bases spanning the gap. Per germline, CDR1 SGHKS and CDR2 YYEKEE (reference sequence). The CDR3 runs 14 residues. CDR3: CASSQGGQDGELFF. CDR3 bases: TGTGCCAGCAGCCAAGGAGGTCAGGACGGGGAGCTGTTTTTT.

V gene TRBV27 combines with J gene TRBJ1-4, with 8 bases that match TRBD1. Germline assignment: CDR1 MNHEY and CDR2 SMNVEV (reference sequence). The CDR3 covers 15 residues. Unmatched junction bases numbered 4, after V lost 3 bases and J lost 4 bases. This CDR3 reads CASSLVTGGNEKLFF. The CDR3 DNA is TGTGCCAGCAGTTTGGTAACAGGGGGTAATGAAAAACTGTTTTTT. Variable domain in full (rest from reference TRBV27 and TRBJ1-4): EAQVTQNPRYLITVTGKKLTVTCSQNMNHEYMSWYRQDPGLGLRQIYYSMNVEVTDKGDVPEGYKVSRKEKRNFPLILESPSPNQTSLYFCASSLVTGGNEKLFFGSGTQLSVL.

The rearrangement uses TRBV7-6 and TRBJ1-3; 11 bases map to TRBD1. Trimming at V came to 6 bases and at J to 2 bases, leaving 15 bases not matched to a gene. This CDR3 comprises 19 residues. Germline lookup yields CDR1 SGHVS and CDR2 FNYEAQ. This CDR3 is CASSQKARDRGSPGNTIYF. The DNA of the CDR3 is TGTGCCAGCAGTCAAAAGGCCAGGGACAGGGGGTCACCTGGAAACACCATATATTTT.

As concerns this clone: Relative to the germline gene, one junction end is altered; a read error may explain this. The genes are TRBV5-6 and TRBJ2-3; D may be TRBD1 or TRBD2 (5 bases each). This CDR3 comprises 12 residues. Per germline, CDR1 SGHDT and CDR2 YYEEEE. CDR3 sequence reads: CASSLAGAGSAF. In DNA form, the CDR3 reads TGTGCCAGCAGCTTGGCCGGGGCCGGTTCGGCTTTT.

The genes are TRBV28 and TRBJ1-2; TRBD1 might be the D (5 bases). Germline lookup yields CDR1 MDHEN and CDR2 SYDVKM. Trimming shortened V by 4 bases and J by 8 bases, and 17 bases separated the two germline ends. The length of the CDR3 is 14 residues. CDR3 loop: CASSSDFGGKGYTF. The CDR3 nucleotides read TGTGCCAGCAGTTCCGATTTCGGGGGAAAGGGCTACACCTTC.

The chain's CDR3 is CASSRDFHEQYF. DNA for the CDR3: TGTGCCAGCAGCCGGGACTTTCACGAGCAGTACTTC. The chain joins TRBV11-2 to TRBJ2-7, with D perhaps matching TRBD2 (6 bases). The germline V gene has CDR1 SGHAT and CDR2 FQNNGV. The CDR3 extends over 12 amino acids. V shed 5 bases and J shed 5 bases, with 10 bases lying between them.

The chain carries TRBV5-6 and TRBJ1-6, with a tentative D call TRBD1 (5 bases). Germline V lookup: CDR1 SGHDT, CDR2 YYEEEE. CDR3 length: 16 residues. The V end was cut by 4 bases, the J end by 4 bases, with 15 bases between. The CDR3 sequence: CASSPTGGPYNSPLHF. CDR3 bases: TGTGCCAGCAGCCCAACGGGGGGACCTTATAATTCACCCCTCCACTTT.

This clone has a handful of counts. The chain links TRBV12-3 or TRBV12-4 to TRBJ2-5, with 7 bases lining up with TRBD1. This CDR3 has 12 amino acids. V gave up 6 bases and J gave up 9 bases; unmatched junction bases: 7. CDR3 sequence: CASSVTGVPQYF. In DNA form, the CDR3 reads TGTGCCAGCAGCGTTACAGGGGTTCCCCAGTACTTC.